Following are 24 T cell receptor beta chains from one sample sequenced in a study of blood T cells in healthy people across ages. It was with a sample-barcoded 5' primer and a J-beta primer mix that a second PCR of roughly 7 to 12 cycles was run. A single record per CDR3 protein comes from TCRdb applying MiXCR to the 5' RACE reads. Of some 1.7 million distinct CDR3 sequences in the sample, about 28% were seen once. Specimen: blood. The origin of the receptors is a woman aged 25 to 39 in good health.

This clonotype was recorded many times. The V gene is TRBV3-1, the J gene TRBJ2-7; no reliable D call. The length of the CDR3 is 14 residues. V was shortened by 2 bases and J by 3 bases, with 11 bases between the two germline ends. CDR1 LGHDT and CDR2 YNNKEL come from the germline V gene (reference sequence). This chain's CDR3 is CASSQTGAHYEQYF. In DNA form, the CDR3 reads TGTGCCAGCAGCCAAACCGGAGCCCACTACGAGCAGTACTTC.

In this sample, this clonotype turned up a few times. This rearrangement joins TRBV28 to TRBJ1-2; 7 nucleotides align to TRBD1. The trim removed 7 bases at V and 7 bases at J, leaving 15 bases unmatched. Per the germline V gene, CDR1 is MDHEN and CDR2 is SYDVKM. This CDR3 has 15 amino acids. For the CDR3, the DNA is TGTGCCAGCACGAGACAGGGATCCGTCTTGGGTGGCTACACCTTC. It yields the protein CASTRQGSVLGGYTF.

About this clonotype itself: A much larger clone differs by one base, so this may be a read error. The chain uses TRBV20-1 and TRBJ2-1, with TRBD2 identical over 13 bases. Germline values: CDR1 DFQATT, CDR2 SNEGSKA (reference sequence). This CDR3 comprises 16 residues. CDR3: CGATHAGLAGINEQFF. The CDR3 DNA sequence: TGCGGTGCTACCCATGCGGGACTAGCGGGGATCAATGAGCAGTTCTTC.

A note on this clonotype: One end of the junction is discordant with germline, which a read error may explain. V is TRBV6-2 or TRBV6-3 and J is TRBJ1-2; D remains unclear. CDR3 length equals 13 residues. Germline V gene lookup returns CDR1 MNHEY and CDR2 SVGEGT. CDR3 sequence (DNA): TGTGCCAGCAGCCAGATCCCCAGAACTGGCCACACCTTC. It codes for CASSQIPRTGHTF.

Details on this clonotype: This may be a read error: a much more frequent sequence differs by one nucleotide. J is TRBJ2-6 and V is TRBV29-1; tentatively, D is TRBD1 (5 bases). The length of the CDR3 is 16 residues. Germline V lookup: CDR1 SQVTM, CDR2 ANQGSEA. This CDR3 reads CGVASGPISGANVLTF. The CDR3 region has the DNA TGCGGCGTTGCGTCAGGGCCCATATCTGGGGCCAACGTCCTGACTTTC.

The CDR3 DNA is TGCAGTGCTAGTCCGACCTCCCAAGAGACCCAGTACTTC. This encodes CSASPTSQETQYF. The rearrangement joins TRBV20-1 to TRBJ2-5; D gene unclear. The CDR3 has 13 residues. The germline V gene has CDR1 DFQATT and CDR2 SNEGSKA (reference sequence). The V end lost 3 bases, the J end lost 1 base, and 9 bases lay between the germline ends.

A few counts support this clonotype. The rearrangement links TRBV6-5 to TRBJ2-7, with 10 bases identical to TRBD1. V dropped 7 bases and J dropped 2; count of bases not matched to a gene: 2. The CDR3 has 13 residues. Germline values: CDR1 MNHEY, CDR2 SVGAGI. CDR3 DNA sequence: TGTGCCAGCACCGGGACAGGGGCCTACGAGCAGTACTTC. This gives the protein CASTGTGAYEQYF.

V is TRBV2 and J is TRBJ2-1, with D maybe TRBD2 (6 bases). The CDR3 loop spans 12 amino acids. The V gene lost 3 bases and the J gene lost 9 bases, with 9 bases spanning the gap. CDR1 SNHLY and CDR2 FYNNEI come from the germline V gene. The CDR3 region is CASSDMGGEQFF. CDR3 DNA sequence: TGTGCCAGCAGTGATATGGGGGGTGAGCAGTTCTTC.

This clonotype was counted ten times or more. The CDR3 is CASSFWTGTVGEQYF. The CDR3 DNA is TGTGCCAGCAGCTTTTGGACGGGCACGGTGGGAGAGCAGTACTTC. The chain couples TRBV5-5 to TRBJ2-7; no reliable D call. This CDR3 region has 15 residues. V gave up 2 bases and J gave up 7 bases, with 19 bases separating them. Germline lookup yields CDR1 SGHKS and CDR2 YYEKEE (reference sequence).

This clonotype was seen a few times. The CDR3 coding sequence is TGCAGCGTTGAAGATCTTCCGGGACTAGCGGGCAGTAGCTCCTACAATGAGCAGTTCTTC. It is translated as CSVEDLPGLAGSSSYNEQFF. The gene calls are TRBV29-1 and TRBJ2-1; TRBD2 matches 12 bases. V lost 0 bases to trimming and J lost 0 bases; unmatched junction nucleotides: 12. Germline-derived CDR1 and CDR2 are SQVTM and ANQGSEA. CDR3 length equals 20 residues.

This clonotype was counted many times. This chain connects TRBV29-1 to TRBJ2-7; no firm D call. Trimming pared 1 base from V and 2 bases from J, leaving 15 bases between. Germline CDR1 and CDR2: SQVTM and ANQGSEA. The CDR3 is 15 residues long. DNA for the CDR3: TGCAGCGTTGAAGTCTTGGGCGTCGGCACCTACGAGCAGTACTTC. This translates into CSVEVLGVGTYEQYF.

The chain links TRBV7-8 to TRBJ2-5; possibly TRBD1 or TRBD2 for D (5 bases each). V lost 5 bases to trimming and J lost 11 bases, with 15 bases between them. Germline loops: CDR1 SGHVS, CDR2 FQNEAQ. CDR3 size: 12 residues. CDR3 in amino acids: CASSPGTEEQYF. The CDR3 DNA is TGTGCCAGCAGCCCCGGGACGGAAGAGCAGTACTTC. The entire variable domain, with the rest obtained from reference TRBV7-8 and TRBJ2-5, is as follows: GAGVSQSPRYKVAKRGQDVALRCDPISGHVSLFWYQQALGQGPEFLTYFQNEAQLDKSGLPSDRFFAERPEGSVSTLKIQRTQQEDSAVYLCASSPGTEEQYFGPGTRLLVL.

This clonotype has only a few counts. The chain employs TRBV11-2 and TRBJ2-3; D perhaps matches TRBD1 (5 bases). V dropped 5 bases and J dropped 2 bases, with 8 bases sitting between them. CDR3 length: 13 amino acids. From germline, CDR1 is SGHAT and CDR2 FQNNGV. For the CDR3, the DNA is TGTGCCAGCAGCAAGGGGCCCACAGATACGCAGTATTTT. It encodes CASSKGPTDTQYF.

In its sample, this clonotype was seen a few times. The chain links TRBV13 to TRBJ2-7; 10 positions match TRBD2. CDR3 length: 16 amino acids. The junction had 8 bases not matched to a gene; V was cut back by 6 bases and J by 0 bases. The germline CDR1 and CDR2 sequences are PRHDT and FYEKMQ (reference sequence). The CDR3 loop is CASSPPSGGASYEQYF. The CDR3 bases are TGTGCCAGCAGTCCCCCAAGCGGGGGGGCCTCCTACGAGCAGTACTTC.

In this sample, this clonotype turned up many times. The chain recombines TRBV19 with TRBJ2-7; D uncertain. Germline V lookup: CDR1 LNHDA, CDR2 SQIVND (reference sequence). V was trimmed by 4 bases and J by 0 bases, leaving 4 bases between them. This CDR3 has 12 residues. The CDR3 reads CASSTASYEQYF. The CDR3 coding sequence is TGTGCCAGTAGTACAGCCTCCTACGAGCAGTACTTC. The whole variable domain, filled in from reference TRBV19 and TRBJ2-7, reads DGGITQSPKYLFRKEGQNVTLSCEQNLNHDAMYWYRQDPGQGLRLIYYSQIVNDFQKGDIAEGYSVSREKKESFPLTVTSAQKNPTAFYLCASSTASYEQYFGPGTRLTVT.

There are many counts of this clonotype. The rearrangement uses TRBV10-3 and TRBJ1-2, with a possible D match to TRBD1 (6 bases). Per the germline V gene, CDR1 is ENHRY and CDR2 is SYGVKD. The germline V and J ends were trimmed by 6 bases and 3 bases, with 11 bases remaining between them. This CDR3 has 13 residues. The CDR3 bases are TGTGCCATCAGCCGGGGGCGCGACTATGGCTACACCTTC. It specifies CAISRGRDYGYTF.

This clonotype was recorded at least ten times. In DNA, the CDR3 is TGTGCCAGCAGCTTTACGAACACTGAAGCTTTCTTT. Translation gives CASSFTNTEAFF. The J gene is TRBJ1-1, the V gene TRBV7-2; D call uncertain. This CDR3 contains 12 residues. Germline values: CDR1 SGHTA, CDR2 FQGNSA. The V gene lost 3 bases and the J gene lost 1 base, with 3 bases spanning the gap. The variable domain in full, completed from reference TRBV7-2 and TRBJ1-1, reads GAGVSQSPSNKVTEKGKDVELRCDPISGHTALYWYRQSLGQGLEFLIYFQGNSAPDKSGLPSDRFSAERTGGSVSTLTIQRTQQEDSAVYLCASSFTNTEAFFGQGTRLTVV.

This clonotype was found many times. The V gene is TRBV7-9, the J gene TRBJ2-5; TRBD2 matches 9 bases. This CDR3 region has 17 residues. The germline CDR1 and CDR2 sequences are SEHNR and FQNEAQ (reference sequence). After removal of 5 bases from V and 7 bases from J, the junction contained 17 bases not matched to a gene. In DNA, the CDR3 is TGTGCCAGCAGCGAAGGGCCGGGACTAGCTCCCCTGGGGACCCAGTACTTC. This translates into CASSEGPGLAPLGTQYF.

This clonotype has more than one count but fewer than ten. The chain joins TRBV10-3 to TRBJ1-1; a weak D match, TRBD1 (5 bases). Trimming cost V 7 bases and J 5 bases, with 14 bases left between them. The CDR3 totals 13 residues. CDR1 is ENHRY, CDR2 SYGVKD, per germline. CDR3 sequence reads: CAIKGLTATEAFF. CDR3 DNA: TGTGCCATCAAGGGGCTTACGGCTACTGAAGCTTTCTTT.

A few counts support this clonotype. This sequence joins TRBV7-2 and TRBJ2-5; the D gene is possibly TRBD2 (5 bases). The CDR3 loop spans 16 amino acids. From germline, CDR1 is SGHTA and CDR2 FQGNSA. V lost 0 bases, J lost 1 base, and 12 bases lay in between. The DNA of the CDR3 is TGTGCCAGCAGCTTAGCGGGTGGAGGAGTCCAAGAGACCCAGTACTTC. Its translation is CASSLAGGGVQETQYF.

The chain joins TRBV10-3 to TRBJ2-1; 8 bases align to TRBD2. V was clipped by 6 bases and J by 10 bases; unmatched bases: 8. The V gene's germline CDR1 is ENHRY and CDR2 SYGVKD. CDR3 length: 13 amino acids. CDR3 bases: TGTGCCATCAGCGGGGGGGGGCGTCAGGAGCAGTTCTTC. It encodes CAISGGGRQEQFF.

V and J are TRBV5-1 and TRBJ2-3, with 8 bases matching TRBD1. V shed 4 bases, J shed 5 bases, and the junction held 9 bases outside the gene matches. Germline lookup yields CDR1 SGHRS and CDR2 YFSETQ. The CDR3 is made up of 15 amino acids. CDR3 coding DNA: TGCGCCAGCAGCATAGGACAGGGTCGGGGAGATACGCAGTATTTT. Translation: CASSIGQGRGDTQYF.

In this sample, this clonotype turned up a few times. The chain recombines TRBV6-1 with TRBJ1-1; possibly TRBD1 for D (5 bases). Looked up from germline, CDR1 is MNHNS and CDR2 is SASEGT. V lost 5 bases, J lost 5 bases, and 12 bases lay in between. This CDR3 has 13 amino acids. Written as DNA, the CDR3 is TGTGCCAGCAGTTCGCAAGCAGGGACTGAAGCTTTCTTT. Its protein is CASSSQAGTEAFF.

This clonotype has more than one count but fewer than ten. The chain uses TRBV30 and TRBJ1-3; D perhaps matches TRBD1 (5 bases). The CDR3 is 14 amino acids. The V gene lost 5 bases and the J gene lost 1 base, with 12 bases spanning the gap. Germline values: CDR1 GTSNPN, CDR2 SVGIG (reference sequence). CDR3 in DNA: TGTGCCTGGGCCACCGGGGCATCTGGAAACACCATATATTTT. Its translation: CAWATGASGNTIYF. Drawing the rest from reference TRBV30 and TRBJ1-3, the complete variable domain is SQTIHQWPATLVQPVGSPLSLECTVEGTSNPNLYWYRQAAGRGLQLLFYSVGIGQISSEVPQNLSASRPQDRQFILSSKKLLLSDSGFYLCAWATGASGNTIYFGEGSWLTVV.